What follows describes a single T cell receptor beta chain. This record belongs to a study of blood T cell repertoires in COVID-19. Generated by immunoSEQ multiplex PCR, the TCRdb table keeps only in-frame clones and is missing some. The repertoire has approximately 97,000 clones, about 85% of them found once; the top ten carry 2% to 2.5%. The CDR3 is made up of 13 amino acids. Between the trimmed V and J ends, which lost 3 bases and 2 bases, there was a span of 7 bases. Germline values: CDR1 KGHSH, CDR2 LQKENI. The rearrangement links TRBV18 to TRBJ1-2; D unclear. This TCR was recovered from a man in his fifties or sixties with active COVID-19. What was sequenced was peripheral blood. Here the CDR3 reads CASSPRENYGYTF. The CDR3 DNA sequence: TGTGCCAGCTCACCGAGGGAAAACTATGGCTACACCTTC.